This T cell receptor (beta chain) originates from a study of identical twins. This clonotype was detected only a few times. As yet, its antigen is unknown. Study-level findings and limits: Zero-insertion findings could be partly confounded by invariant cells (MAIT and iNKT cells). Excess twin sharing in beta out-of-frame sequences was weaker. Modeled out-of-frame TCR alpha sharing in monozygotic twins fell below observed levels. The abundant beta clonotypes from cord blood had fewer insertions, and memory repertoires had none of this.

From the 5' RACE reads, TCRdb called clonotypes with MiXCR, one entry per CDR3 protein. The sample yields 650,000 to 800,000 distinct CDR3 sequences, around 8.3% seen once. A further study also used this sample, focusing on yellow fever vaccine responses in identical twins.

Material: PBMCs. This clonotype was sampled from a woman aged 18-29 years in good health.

The CDR3: CATSSTVGGSSGANVLTF. The CDR3 nucleotides read TGTGCCACCAGCAGCACGGTGGGGGGGTCCTCTGGGGCCAACGTCCTGACTTTC. The chain employs TRBV15 and TRBJ2-6; 7 bases map to TRBD2. Looked up from germline, CDR1 is LNHNV and CDR2 is YYDKDF (reference sequence). The length of the CDR3 is 18 residues. Trimming took 3 bases from V and 0 from J; bases not matched to a gene: 8.